This TCR beta chain appears in the sequencing data of a study of technical replicates of blood from a handful of donors. Produced via immunoSEQ multiplex PCR; TCRdb's table is partial and in-frame only. The sample holds 53,000 or so clones, around 84% seen once. The source material was PBMCs. The sequence derives from a human donor in good health. Some clones in this sample may be carry-over from other donors' samples.

Here the CDR3 reads CASIGTGGFYGYTF. The CDR3 DNA sequence: TGTGCCAGCATCGGGACAGGGGGTTTCTATGGCTACACCTTC. The genes are TRBV6-1 and TRBJ1-2, with 11 nucleotides matching TRBD1. The V segment lost 7 bases and the J segment 4 bases; nucleotides outside the gene matches: 5. This CDR3 is built from 14 residues. Germline-derived CDR1 and CDR2 are MNHNS and SASEGT.